Listed below are T cell receptor beta chains from one sample, sequenced in a study of sequential checkpoint blockade in melanoma. Clones were read by immunoSEQ multiplex PCR, and TCRdb kept only the in-frame ones, dropping some. The table shows approximately 11,000 clones, with approximately 70% occurring only once. The input for sequencing was CD8+ T cells sorted from blood (inferred from file names), taken from a patient given nivolumab and ipilimumab in sequence. These receptors were collected from a human donor with melanoma. The CDR3 runs from the conserved cysteine through the conserved F or W. Fields, in order: V gene, clone size, J gene, D gene, CDR3 DNA, CDR3 protein. D genes are given only for firm matches. Size is stated for part of the rows, as once, few or many counts, or as a class when the clone is expanded.

v_call: TRBV10-3
clone_size: few
j_call: TRBJ1-2
d_call: NA
cdr3_nt: TGTGCCATCAGTAAGCCAGGGGAAAACTATGGCTACACCTTC
cdr3_aa: CAISKPGENYGYTF

v_call: TRBV7-2
clone_size: NA
j_call: TRBJ1-2
d_call: TRBD1
cdr3_nt: TGTGCCAGCAGGACAGGGGGATTCTATGGCTACACCTTC
cdr3_aa: CASRTGGFYGYTF

v_call: TRBV7-9
clone_size: few
j_call: TRBJ2-1
d_call: NA
cdr3_nt: TGTGCCAGCAGTTCTCTTCAGGGTGAGCAGTTCTTC
cdr3_aa: CASSSLQGEQFF

v_call: TRBV9
clone_size: NA
j_call: TRBJ1-2
d_call: TRBD1
cdr3_nt: TGTGCCAGCAGCGTCCCCGGTACAGGGGGCGCTTATGGCTACACCTTC
cdr3_aa: CASSVPGTGGAYGYTF

v_call: TRBV13
clone_size: NA
j_call: TRBJ2-7
d_call: TRBD1
cdr3_nt: TGTGCCAGCAGCCTCCGACAGGGTGGGTATAAGTCCTACGAGCAGTACTTC
cdr3_aa: CASSLRQGGYKSYEQYF

v_call: TRBV11-2
clone_size: few
j_call: TRBJ1-4
d_call: NA
cdr3_nt: TGTGCCAGCACCCCGGGGGGGTGGGGTGAAAAACTGTTTTTT
cdr3_aa: CASTPGGWGEKLFF

v_call: TRBV9
clone_size: NA
j_call: TRBJ2-3
d_call: TRBD2
cdr3_nt: TGTGCCAGCAGCGTAGGAACCGGGACTAGTGTGGTCGGAGATACGCAGTATTTT
cdr3_aa: CASSVGTGTSVVGDTQYF

v_call: TRBV11-2
clone_size: NA
j_call: TRBJ2-1
d_call: TRBD2
cdr3_nt: TGTGCCGTAGGTAGCGGGCGATACAATGAGCAGTTCTTC
cdr3_aa: CAVGSGRYNEQFF

v_call: TRBV5-6
clone_size: NA
j_call: TRBJ2-1
d_call: TRBD2
cdr3_nt: TGTGCCAGCAGCTTGGCCACAGGACTAGCGGGAGATTCGTTCTTC
cdr3_aa: CASSLATGLAGDSFF

v_call: TRBV6-1
clone_size: NA
j_call: TRBJ2-5
d_call: NA
cdr3_nt: TGTGCCAGCAGTCGACACGCACAAGAGACCCAGTACTTC
cdr3_aa: CASSRHAQETQYF

v_call: TRBV28
clone_size: NA
j_call: TRBJ2-7
d_call: NA
cdr3_nt: TGTGCCAGCAGTTTCCCAGAAAGCTACGAGCAGTACTTC
cdr3_aa: CASSFPESYEQYF

v_call: TRBV28
clone_size: NA
j_call: TRBJ2-1
d_call: TRBD2
cdr3_nt: TGTGCCAGCAGTTTACGACTAGCGGGAGACAATGAGCAGTTCTTC
cdr3_aa: CASSLRLAGDNEQFF

v_call: TRBV19
clone_size: few
j_call: TRBJ1-1
d_call: NA
cdr3_nt: TGTGCCAGTATTTCAAGAGCAATGAACACTGAAGCTTTCTTT
cdr3_aa: CASISRAMNTEAFF

v_call: TRBV14
clone_size: NA
j_call: TRBJ1-1
d_call: NA
cdr3_nt: TGTGCCAGCAGCCAAGATGGGCAGAACACTGAAGCTTTCTTT
cdr3_aa: CASSQDGQNTEAFF

v_call: TRBV14
clone_size: NA
j_call: TRBJ1-1
d_call: NA
cdr3_nt: TGTGCCAGCAGCCCATTCCGGGGTAGTGGAACTGAAGCTTTCTTT
cdr3_aa: CASSPFRGSGTEAFF

v_call: TRBV19
clone_size: NA
j_call: TRBJ2-1
d_call: TRBD2
cdr3_nt: TGTGCCAGTGATAGCGGGAGAGGAGGCAATGAGCAGTTCTTC
cdr3_aa: CASDSGRGGNEQFF

v_call: TRBV28
clone_size: NA
j_call: TRBJ1-1
d_call: NA
cdr3_nt: TGTGCCAGCAGTTTAATAGCGGAGACTGAAGCTTTCTTT
cdr3_aa: CASSLIAETEAFF

v_call: TRBV7-9
clone_size: NA
j_call: TRBJ2-3
d_call: TRBD2
cdr3_nt: TGTGCCAGCAGCTTAGGGGGACTAGCGAGCACAGATACGCAGTATTTT
cdr3_aa: CASSLGGLASTDTQYF

v_call: TRBV6-1
clone_size: once
j_call: TRBJ2-7
d_call: NA
cdr3_nt: TGTGCCAGCAGTGAAGGAAGCCGTTCCTACGAGCAGTACTTC
cdr3_aa: CASSEGSRSYEQYF

v_call: TRBV6-5
clone_size: NA
j_call: TRBJ1-1
d_call: NA
cdr3_nt: TGTGCCAGCAGTTACGCCAGGGGCAACACTGAAGCTTTCTTT
cdr3_aa: CASSYARGNTEAFF

v_call: TRBV30
clone_size: NA
j_call: TRBJ1-5
d_call: NA
cdr3_nt: TGTGCCTGGAGTGACTTCGGCAATCAGCCCCAGCATTTT
cdr3_aa: CAWSDFGNQPQHF

v_call: TRBV16
clone_size: NA
j_call: TRBJ2-7
d_call: TRBD1
cdr3_nt: TGTGCCAGCAGCAAGGACAGGGGAGAGCAGTACTTC
cdr3_aa: CASSKDRGEQYF

v_call: TRBV5-6
clone_size: NA
j_call: TRBJ1-1
d_call: NA
cdr3_nt: TGTGCCAGCAGCTTGGGTAAAACTGAAGCTTTCTTT
cdr3_aa: CASSLGKTEAFF

v_call: TRBV7-9
clone_size: NA
j_call: TRBJ2-1
d_call: NA
cdr3_nt: TGTGCCAGCAGCGGGGAAGGGGGCAATGAGCAGTTCTTC
cdr3_aa: CASSGEGGNEQFF